This entry lists 16 T cell receptor beta chains sequenced from one sample in a study of low-dose radiotherapy and immunotherapy resistance in tumors. Covering alpha and beta chains, TRAV- and TRBV-specific primers were used for the first-strand cDNA. TCR amplification involved 15 to 20 PCR cycles with a constant-region primer and V-primer adapter. In TCRdb, the reads were re-called with MiXCR into one record per CDR3 protein. This table has roughly 40,000 distinct CDR3 sequences, around a quarter appearing once. The time point: after trial treatment. Treatment given: LDRT plus nivolumab, ipilimumab, low-dose cyclophosphamide and aspirin (RACIN trial). The material sequenced was PBMCs, taken after low-dose radiotherapy plus immunotherapy. Receptors originate from a male donor with prostate cancer.

This clonotype was counted ten times or more. The chain couples TRBV12-3 or TRBV12-4 to TRBJ1-5; D uncertain. The CDR3 is 15 amino acids. The ends were cut back, 3 bases at V and 2 bases at J, with 11 bases in the middle. The CDR3: CASSLTVIGNQPQHF. The CDR3 nucleotides are TGTGCCAGCAGTTTGACGGTAATAGGCAATCAGCCCCAGCATTTT.

The V call is TRBV7-2, the J call TRBJ2-5; D assignment may be TRBD1 or TRBD2 (6 bases each). The CDR3 loop spans 16 amino acids. Germline V gene data show CDR1 as SGHTA and CDR2 as FQGNSA. V was trimmed by 2 bases and J by 7 bases, leaving 20 bases between them. DNA for the CDR3: TGTGCCAGCAGCTTATTTGGGGGGCGCGAGGGTGGGACCCAGTACTTC. The encoded protein is CASSLFGGREGGTQYF.

This clonotype was observed at least ten times. The chain joins TRBV19 to TRBJ2-7; possible D gene TRBD2, 5 bases. V shed 5 bases and J shed 6 bases, with 17 bases lying between them. The CDR3 has 14 amino acids. The germline gives CDR1 LNHDA, CDR2 SQIVND (reference sequence). In DNA form, the CDR3 reads TGTGCCAGTAGTCAGAGGGTAGACGGCGCCGAGCAGTACTTC. Amino acids: CASSQRVDGAEQYF. The full variable domain, its missing parts supplied by reference TRBV19 and TRBJ2-7, is DGGITQSPKYLFRKEGQNVTLSCEQNLNHDAMYWYRQDPGQGLRLIYYSQIVNDFQKGDIAEGYSVSREKKESFPLTVTSAQKNPTAFYLCASSQRVDGAEQYFGPGTRLTVT.

This clonotype was found many times. The V gene is TRBV23-1, the J gene TRBJ2-2, with D unresolved. TRBV23-1 is an ORF, with its function uncertain. This CDR3 comprises 15 residues. V shed 3 bases and J shed 2 bases, with 10 bases lying between them. CDR3 sequence: CASSQTTLNTGELFF. The CDR3 DNA sequence: TGCGCCAGCAGTCAGACCACACTAAACACCGGGGAGCTGTTTTTT.

V gene TRBV5-1 combines with J gene TRBJ2-1, with TRBD1 matching over 11 bases. V lost 4 bases and J lost 15; bases outside the gene matches: 3. Germline V CDR1 and CDR2: SGHRS, YFSETQ. The CDR3 is made up of 11 amino acids. The CDR3 coding sequence is TGCGCCAGCAGCACGGACAGGGGGCCGTTCTTC. Translating it yields CASSTDRGPFF.

About this clonotype: With a much larger clone just one base away, this may be a read error. The chain combines TRBV2 with TRBJ2-1; 9 bases map to TRBD2. CDR3 length equals 16 residues. Germline values: CDR1 SNHLY, CDR2 FYNNEI. The V gene end was trimmed by 5 bases and the J gene end by 4 bases; junction bases not matched to a gene: 9. CDR3 bases: TGTGCCAGCAGTTTATTTAGCGGGAGTGGGTACAATGAGCAGTTCTTC. Encoded protein: CASSLFSGSGYNEQFF.

This chain links TRBV15 with TRBJ1-2, with D uncertain. This CDR3 contains 14 residues. Germline CDR1 reads LNHNV; CDR2 reads YYDKDF (reference sequence). V lost 0 bases and J lost 8, with 13 bases in between. The CDR3: CATSRDTLRAGYTF. The CDR3 nucleotides read TGTGCCACCAGCAGAGATACTCTCCGGGCCGGCTACACCTTC.

This clonotype was observed once. With a far larger clone one base away, a read error is the likely cause. The CDR3 region has the DNA TGTGCCAGCAGCCAAGGGACAGACAATCAGCCCCAGCATTTT. Translated: CASSQGTDNQPQHF. The chain is built from TRBV2 and TRBJ1-5, with TRBD1 identical over 7 bases. The germline V gene encodes CDR1 SNHLY and CDR2 FYNNEI. After removal of 6 bases from V and 3 bases from J, the junction contained 5 bases not matched to a gene. The CDR3 contains 14 residues.

In this sample, this clonotype turned up many times. This chain links TRBV20-1 with TRBJ1-5; D ambiguous. The CDR3 contains 13 residues. Trimming removed 0 bases from V and 9 bases from J, with 12 bases in between. Germline lookup yields CDR1 DFQATT and CDR2 SNEGSKA (reference sequence). CDR3 residues: CSARDYDGRPQHF. The CDR3 DNA sequence: TGCAGTGCTAGAGATTATGATGGCCGGCCCCAGCATTTT.

With regard to this clonotype: This likely reflects a read error, since a far larger clone is one base away. The chain is built from TRBV28 and TRBJ2-1, with TRBD2 matching 10 bases. CDR3 length: 15 amino acids. The germline CDR1 and CDR2 sequences are MDHEN and SYDVKM. The V and J ends lost 5 bases and 10 bases, in that order; junction bases with no gene match: 11. The CDR3 here is CASSLAGAKTYEQFF. For the CDR3, the DNA is TGTGCCAGCAGTCTAGCGGGAGCTAAGACCTACGAGCAGTTCTTC.

This clonotype was seen repeatedly, ten times or more. This sequence joins TRBV7-2 and TRBJ2-3, with D perhaps matching TRBD1 or TRBD2 (5 bases each). Trimming stripped 4 bases from V and 2 bases from J, with 13 bases between. In germline, CDR1 is SGHTA, CDR2 FQGNSA. The CDR3 runs to 15 residues. CDR3 loop: CASSYSGTNTDTQYF. The CDR3, as DNA: TGTGCCAGCAGCTACTCCGGGACCAACACAGATACGCAGTATTTT.

The chain uses TRBV3-1 and TRBJ1-1; D call uncertain. The CDR3 runs 12 residues. From germline, CDR1 is LGHDT and CDR2 YNNKEL (reference sequence). Between the trimmed V and J ends, which lost 3 bases and 8 bases, there was a span of 10 bases. The CDR3 loop reads CASSHMVGEAFF. The CDR3 nucleotides read TGTGCCAGCAGCCACATGGTCGGAGAAGCTTTCTTT. Variable domain in full (rest from reference TRBV3-1 and TRBJ1-1): DTAVSQTPKYLVTQMGNDKSIKCEQNLGHDTMYWYKQDSKKFLKIMFSYNNKELIINETVPNRFSPKSPDKAHLNLHINSLELGDSAVYFCASSHMVGEAFFGQGTRLTVV.

In its sample, this clonotype was seen many times. The J gene is TRBJ2-7, the V gene TRBV29-1; 7 bases agree with TRBD2. Germline V gene lookup returns CDR1 SQVTM and CDR2 ANQGSEA. The ends lost 7 bases at V and 3 bases at J; junction bases unmatched: 15. The CDR3 is 15 amino acids. The CDR3 protein is CSAGGKASEYYEQYF. Written as DNA, the CDR3 is TGCAGCGCGGGGGGTAAGGCTAGCGAGTACTACGAGCAGTACTTC.

The rearrangement joins TRBV12-3 or TRBV12-4 to TRBJ2-7; D is unclear. This CDR3 is 13 amino acids long. Trimming left V 4 bases short and J 5 bases short, with 12 bases between. CDR3 in amino acids: CASSYPQPDEQYF. In DNA form, the CDR3 reads TGTGCCAGCAGTTATCCGCAGCCGGACGAGCAGTACTTC.

This clonotype was observed a few times. V and J are TRBV5-1 and TRBJ2-5; perhaps TRBD2 as D (7 bases). The CDR3 spans 15 residues. CDR1 is SGHRS and CDR2 is YFSETQ in the germline V gene. Trimming removed 3 bases from V and 4 bases from J, with 16 bases in between. The CDR3 region is CASSSVWGGGETQYF. The CDR3 coding sequence is TGCGCCAGCAGCTCCGTCTGGGGGGGCGGAGAGACCCAGTACTTC.

This clonotype was counted many times. In DNA, the CDR3 is TGTGCCAGCAGTACCGACAGCCGCCAAGAGACCCAGTACTTC. Translated: CASSTDSRQETQYF. The J gene is TRBJ2-5, the V gene TRBV6-5, with D tentatively TRBD1 (5 bases). The CDR3 loop spans 14 amino acids. The germline V gene has CDR1 MNHEY and CDR2 SVGAGI. V lost 5 bases to trimming and J lost 1 base, with 11 bases between them.